This TCR beta chain was sequenced in a study of monozygotic twins with inflammatory bowel disease. Findings of the study overall: Possibly reflecting limited power, no difference in repertoire similarity was found between concordant and discordant twins.

Turning to this clonotype: Its matching antigen is unknown.

Looked up from germline, CDR1 is LGHNA and CDR2 is YSLEER. This CDR3 comprises 13 residues. Starting material for each TCR library was about 3.5 ug of total RNA. Samples each yielded cDNA through eight separate reactions. TCRalpha and TCRbeta cDNA went through nested PCRs of roughly 16 and 10 cycles, two in total. With the 5' RACE reads reprocessed, TCRdb shows one record per CDR3 protein and no DNA. In total, the table holds about 300,000 distinct CDR3 sequences. The V gene is TRBV4-3, the J gene TRBJ2-2. Sample: blood. This sequence was found in a human donor with ulcerative colitis or Crohn's disease, or a healthy co-twin of an affected twin (not recorded which). The CDR3 sequence: CASSQKGTGELFF.